This passage covers 18 T cell receptor beta chains from one sample sequenced in a study of cytomegalovirus exposure and HLA in healthy donors. Researchers ran the PCR with 60 Vbeta and 13 Jbeta primers. Sequenced by immunoSEQ multiplex PCR; TCRdb stores in-frame clones only, minus some. The sample has 100,000 or so clones, about 81% seen once; the top ten hold roughly 1.5%. The sample was PBMCs. All receptors derive from a man between 35 and 55 years old in good health and CMV-seronegative.

The chain uses TRBV10-2 and TRBJ2-7, with 12 bases identical to TRBD1. The CDR3 covers 16 residues. The J segment lost 7 bases and the V segment lost 2 bases, leaving 9 bases of the junction unmatched. CDR1 and CDR2 from the germline V gene are WSHSY and SAAADI. Here the CDR3 DNA reads TGCGCCAGCAGTGAGAGGGCGGGGACAGGGGGCAGGGAGCAGTACTTC. Amino acid sequence: CASSERAGTGGREQYF.

The chain carries TRBV23-1 and TRBJ2-4; no reliable D call. TRBV23-1 is marked as an open reading frame, function uncertain. V lost 1 base to trimming and J lost 3 bases, with 7 bases between them. There are 14 residues in the CDR3. In DNA form, the CDR3 reads TGCGCCAGCAGTCAATTTTCCAGCAAAAACATTCAGTACTTC. Its protein product is CASSQFSSKNIQYF.

This chain uses TRBV10-3 with TRBJ1-6; D unclear. The ends were cut back, 10 bases at V and 0 bases at J, with 10 bases in the middle. The V gene's germline CDR1 is ENHRY and CDR2 SYGVKD. This CDR3 has 14 amino acids. CDR3 DNA: TGTGCCACTAGGAATAGCTCCTATAATTCACCCCTCCACTTT. Its protein is CATRNSSYNSPLHF.

The chain is built from TRBV7-9 and TRBJ1-6; tentatively, D is TRBD1 (6 bases). Looked up from germline, CDR1 is SEHNR and CDR2 is FQNEAQ (reference sequence). V was shortened by 5 bases and J by 10 bases, with 15 bases between the two germline ends. The length of the CDR3 is 14 residues. CDR3 bases: TGTGCCAGCAGCGCAGCAGGGGATCGGTCACCCCTCCACTTT. Amino acid sequence: CASSAAGDRSPLHF.

This chain uses TRBV28 with TRBJ2-7, with D possibly matching TRBD1 (5 bases). In germline, CDR1 is MDHEN, CDR2 SYDVKM. Between the trimmed V and J ends, which lost 5 bases and 4 bases, there was a span of 9 bases. The CDR3 has 12 amino acids. In DNA, the CDR3 is TGTGCCAGCAGTCCAGGGTATTACGAGCAGTACTTC. Protein: CASSPGYYEQYF.

This chain links TRBV27 with TRBJ2-1, with D possibly being TRBD2 (6 bases). Trimming cost V 6 bases and J 8 bases, with 17 bases left between them. Looked up from germline, CDR1 is MNHEY and CDR2 is SMNVEV (reference sequence). The CDR3 loop spans 14 amino acids. CDR3 protein: CASRSGTRGDEQFF. CDR3 sequence (DNA): TGTGCCAGCAGATCCGGGACTCGGGGCGATGAGCAGTTCTTC.

A remark on this clone: The junction departs from germline at one end; a sequencing error may be responsible. This sequence joins TRBV7-9 and TRBJ2-1; 9 positions match TRBD2. The length of the CDR3 is 16 residues. The germline CDR1 and CDR2 sequences are SEHNR and FQNEAQ (reference sequence). The CDR3: CSSRILSGGSYNEQFF. The CDR3 DNA follows: TGTTCCAGCAGAATCCTTAGCGGGGGCTCCTACAATGAGCAGTTCTTC.

The gene calls are TRBV29-1 and TRBJ2-5; TRBD2 aligns across 10 bases. This CDR3 contains 17 residues. With V trimmed by 1 base and J by 2 bases, 10 bases remained unmatched. Germline CDR1 is SQVTM and CDR2 is ANQGSEA. The chain's CDR3 is CSVEGASGGAGQETQYF. In DNA form, the CDR3 reads TGCAGCGTTGAAGGGGCCAGCGGGGGGGCAGGTCAAGAGACCCAGTACTTC.

The V and J genes are TRBV2 and TRBJ2-1, with 8 positions matching TRBD1. Germline values: CDR1 SNHLY, CDR2 FYNNEI. The CDR3 runs 15 residues. J was trimmed by 5 bases and V by 6 bases; bases with no gene match: 9. CDR3: CASSLDRGRNNEQFF. The CDR3 DNA is TGTGCCAGCAGCCTCGACAGGGGAAGAAACAATGAGCAGTTCTTC.

Here the CDR3 DNA reads TGTGCCAGCAGCCCTAACCCAACAGGGGTCCAAGAGACCCAGTACTTC. Translation gives CASSPNPTGVQETQYF. This chain uses TRBV5-5 with TRBJ2-5, with 7 bases identical to TRBD1. Germline values: CDR1 SGHKS, CDR2 YYEKEE (reference sequence). The trim removed 4 bases at V and 1 base at J, leaving 10 bases unmatched. The CDR3 runs to 16 residues.

This chain links TRBV30 with TRBJ2-2; tentatively, D is TRBD2 (5 bases). The CDR3 is made up of 12 amino acids. V lost 6 bases and J lost 4, with 9 bases in between. Germline V gene data show CDR1 as GTSNPN and CDR2 as SVGIG (reference sequence). The CDR3 DNA follows: TGTGCCTGCTCTCGGGGCACCGGGGAGCTGTTTTTT. This codes for CACSRGTGELFF.

J is TRBJ2-3 and V is TRBV5-1, with 7 bases aligning to TRBD2. V shed 4 bases and J 0 bases; nucleotides not matched to a gene: 8. From germline, CDR1 is SGHRS and CDR2 YFSETQ. The CDR3 is made up of 16 amino acids. The CDR3 is CASSPGLVPSTDTQYF. CDR3 nucleotides: TGCGCCAGCAGCCCAGGACTAGTACCGAGCACAGATACGCAGTATTTT. Based on the CDR3 plus reference TRBV5-1 and TRBJ2-3, the full variable domain is KAGVTQTPRYLIKTRGQQVTLSCSPISGHRSVSWYQQTPGQGLQFLFEYFSETQRNKGNFPGRFSGRQFSNSRSEMNVSTLELGDSALYLCASSPGLVPSTDTQYFGPGTRLTVL.

This clone was counted between two and nine times. The V and J genes are TRBV5-4 and TRBJ2-5, with D possibly matching TRBD1 (8 bases). The CDR3 is made up of 14 amino acids. The germline CDR1 and CDR2 sequences are SGHNT and YYREEE (reference sequence). Trimming cost V 1 base and J 5 bases, with 12 bases left between them. The CDR3 sequence: CASSLYRGGETQYF. The DNA of the CDR3 is TGTGCCAGCAGCTTGTACAGGGGGGGGGAGACCCAGTACTTC.

The V gene is TRBV5-6, the J gene TRBJ2-7, with D perhaps TRBD1 (6 bases). The CDR3 has 13 residues. V lost 5 bases and J 0 bases, leaving 9 bases between the germline ends. The V gene's germline CDR1 is SGHDT and CDR2 YYEEEE. The CDR3 nucleotides are TGTGCCAGCAGACGGGACAACTCCTACGAGCAGTACTTC. Translated: CASRRDNSYEQYF. Full variable domain (rest looked up from reference TRBV5-6 and TRBJ2-7): DAGVTQSPTHLIKTRGQQVTLRCSPKSGHDTVSWYQQALGQGPQFIFQYYEEEERQRGNFPDRFSGHQFPNYSSELNVNALLLGDSALYLCASRRDNSYEQYFGPGTRLTVT.

This clone has a handful of counts. V gene TRBV6-5 combines with J gene TRBJ1-6; D possibly corresponds to TRBD1 (5 bases). Trimming shortened V by 1 base and J by 9 bases, and 13 bases separated the two germline ends. There are 15 residues in the CDR3. Germline V gene data show CDR1 as MNHEY and CDR2 as SVGAGI. The CDR3: CASSYFTQVASPLHF. The CDR3 DNA reads as TGTGCCAGCAGTTACTTTACACAGGTGGCTTCACCCCTCCACTTT.

Here the CDR3 reads CASSNRDRGGNEQFF. The CDR3 bases are TGTGCCAGCAGCAACAGGGACAGGGGAGGCAATGAGCAGTTCTTC. J is TRBJ2-1 and V is TRBV6-6; 10 positions match TRBD1. After removal of 6 bases from V and 6 bases from J, the junction contained 8 bases not matched to a gene. The CDR3 sequence is 15 residues long. CDR1 is MNHNY and CDR2 is SVGAGI in the germline V gene (reference sequence).

V gene TRBV19 combines with J gene TRBJ1-5, with D tentatively TRBD1 (6 bases). Germline V gene data show CDR1 as LNHDA and CDR2 as SQIVND (reference sequence). V dropped 3 bases and J dropped 7 bases, with 19 bases sitting between them. CDR3 length equals 16 residues. The CDR3 sequence: CASSIRSRGADQPQHF. DNA of the CDR3: TGTGCCAGTAGTATTCGGTCCCGGGGGGCGGACCAGCCCCAGCATTTT.

The CDR3 nucleotides are TGTGCCAGCAGCTTAGTTCCTAGCGGGGCGAGTACAGATACGCAGTATTTT. It encodes CASSLVPSGASTDTQYF. The genes are TRBV7-2 and TRBJ2-3, with 9 bases matching TRBD2. The V segment lost 1 base and the J segment 3 bases; nucleotides outside the gene matches: 8. CDR3 length: 17 residues. The germline CDR1 and CDR2 sequences are SGHTA and FQGNSA.